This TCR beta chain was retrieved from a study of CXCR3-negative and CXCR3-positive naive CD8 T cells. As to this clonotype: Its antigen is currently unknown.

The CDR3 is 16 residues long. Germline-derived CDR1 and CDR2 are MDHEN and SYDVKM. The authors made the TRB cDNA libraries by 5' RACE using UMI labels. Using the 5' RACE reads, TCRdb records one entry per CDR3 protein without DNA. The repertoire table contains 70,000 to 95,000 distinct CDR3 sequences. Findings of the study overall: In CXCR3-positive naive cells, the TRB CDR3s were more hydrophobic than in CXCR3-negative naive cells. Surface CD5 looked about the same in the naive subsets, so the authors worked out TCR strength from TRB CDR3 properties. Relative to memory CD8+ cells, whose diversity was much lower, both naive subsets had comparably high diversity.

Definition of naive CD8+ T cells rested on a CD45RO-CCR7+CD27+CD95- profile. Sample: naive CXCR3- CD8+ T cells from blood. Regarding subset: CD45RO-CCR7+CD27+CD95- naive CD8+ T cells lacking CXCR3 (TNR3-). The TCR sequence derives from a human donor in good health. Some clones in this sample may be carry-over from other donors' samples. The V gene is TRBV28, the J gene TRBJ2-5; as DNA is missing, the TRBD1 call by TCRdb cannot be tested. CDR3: CASSLLWGRQQETQYF.